One sample yielded the 7 T cell receptor beta chains listed below, sequenced in a study of T cells in Graves' hyperthyroidism and ophthalmopathy (dated by TCRdb to the late 2010s). Library preparation used multiplex PCR. TCRdb records Illumina HiSeq 2000 as the sequencer. The TCR beta CDR3 regions were amplified from RNA transcripts. A first-round RT-PCR of the TCR CDR3 used the HTBI primer set with the Qiagen OneStep RT-PCR kit. TCRdb cleaned the public reads at Q25 with fastp, built clones with MiXCR and kept in-frame beta chains. For every CDR3 protein sequence, its rows merge into one entry that carries the most common genes and DNA. In all, the sample holds 700,000 or so distinct CDR3 sequences, and around 17% of those were seen once. The leading ten clones occupy under 10% of the sample. Sequenced: blood. These receptor sequences come from a man between 18 and 35 years old with Graves' hyperthyroidism.

A word on this clonotype: It may be a read error: a sequence one base away is much more abundant. Because the CDR3 is missing its conserved closing phenylalanine or tryptophan, this is likely a read error. This chain links TRBV18 with TRBJ2-7; D is uncertain. Germline V lookup: CDR1 KGHSH, CDR2 LQKENI. The CDR3 has 13 amino acids. The V and J ends lost 0 bases and 5 bases respectively, with 8 bases between them. CDR3 coding DNA: TGTGCCAGCTCACCACCCTCGAGCGACGAGCAGTACCTC. This sequence encodes CASSPPSSDEQYL.

As for this clonotype: The CDR3 does not end in the conserved phenylalanine or tryptophan, so this is likely a read error. This chain connects TRBV7-9 to TRBJ2-5; 7 nucleotides agree with TRBD1. This CDR3 has 16 amino acids. Germline loops: CDR1 SEHNR, CDR2 FQNEAQ (reference sequence). The V segment lost 7 bases and the J segment 5 bases; nucleotides outside the gene matches: 16. The CDR3 DNA reads TGTGCCAGCACCCAAGGGGGCCAGACACCGGGGGAGACCCAGTACTCC. Residues: CASTQGGQTPGETQYS.

V usage is TRBV29-1 and J usage is TRBJ2-3; 9 bases are shared with TRBD1. CDR3 length: 15 amino acids. Looked up from germline, CDR1 is SQVTM and CDR2 is ANQGSEA. The V and J ends lost 2 bases and 2 bases, in that order; junction bases with no gene match: 5. The CDR3 is CSVEQWTGDTDTQYF. Written as DNA, the CDR3 is TGCAGCGTTGAACAGTGGACAGGGGACACAGATACGCAGTATTTT.

This clonotype has more than one count but fewer than ten. The chain links TRBV9 to TRBJ2-1; D call uncertain. From germline, CDR1 is SGDLS and CDR2 YYNGEE. This CDR3 comprises 15 residues. V was clipped by 0 bases and J by 2 bases, with 9 bases between them. CDR3 nucleotide sequence: TGTGCCAGCAGCGTAGGAGAGCATACCTACAATGAGCAGTTCTTC. Residues: CASSVGEHTYNEQFF.

This clonotype was seen a few times. V is TRBV7-3 and J is TRBJ2-7, with 8 bases fitting TRBD1. The junction had 8 bases not matched to a gene; V was cut back by 4 bases and J by 6 bases. The CDR3 has 14 residues. Germline loops: CDR1 SGHTA, CDR2 FQGTGA. In nucleotides, the CDR3 is TGTGCCAGCAGCTCTGGACAGGGATCGGGCGAGCAGTACTTC. This sequence encodes CASSSGQGSGEQYF.

This clonotype has a handful of counts. It may be a read error: a sequence one base away is much more abundant. The rearrangement joins TRBV11-2 to TRBJ2-7; D is ambiguous. The CDR3 loop spans 11 amino acids. Germline V gives CDR1 SGHAT, CDR2 FQNNGV. V lost 8 bases and J 3 bases, leaving 8 bases between the germline ends. The CDR3 DNA reads as TGTGCCAGCCGCGCGGACTACGAGCAGTACTTC. This translates into CASRADYEQYF.

The gene calls are TRBV14 and TRBJ2-1; D is unclear. Germline V CDR1 and CDR2: SGHDN, FVKESK. V dropped 4 bases and J dropped 6 bases, with 13 bases sitting between them. The length of the CDR3 is 14 residues. The CDR3 loop is CASSPLSSPNEQFF. The CDR3 DNA reads as TGTGCCAGCAGCCCCCTATCCAGCCCCAATGAGCAGTTCTTC.